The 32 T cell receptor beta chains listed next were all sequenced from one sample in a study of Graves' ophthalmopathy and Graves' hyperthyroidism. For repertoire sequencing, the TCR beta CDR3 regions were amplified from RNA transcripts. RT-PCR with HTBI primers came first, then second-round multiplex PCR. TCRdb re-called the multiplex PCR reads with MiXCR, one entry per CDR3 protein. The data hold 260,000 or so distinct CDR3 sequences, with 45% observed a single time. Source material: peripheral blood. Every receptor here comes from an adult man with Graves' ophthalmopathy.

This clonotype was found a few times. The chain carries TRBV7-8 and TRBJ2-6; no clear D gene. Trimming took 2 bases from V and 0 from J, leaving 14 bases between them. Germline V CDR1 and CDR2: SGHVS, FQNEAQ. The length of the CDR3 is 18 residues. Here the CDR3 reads CASSLRTVGLSGANVLTF. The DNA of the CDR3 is TGTGCCAGCAGCTTAAGGACGGTAGGGCTCTCTGGGGCCAACGTCCTGACTTTC.

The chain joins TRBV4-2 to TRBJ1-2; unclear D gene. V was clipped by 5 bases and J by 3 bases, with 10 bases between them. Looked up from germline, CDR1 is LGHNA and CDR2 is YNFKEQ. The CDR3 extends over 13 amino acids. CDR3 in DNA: TGTGCCAGCAGCTTGGGTCATCACTATGGCTACACCTTC. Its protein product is CASSLGHHYGYTF.

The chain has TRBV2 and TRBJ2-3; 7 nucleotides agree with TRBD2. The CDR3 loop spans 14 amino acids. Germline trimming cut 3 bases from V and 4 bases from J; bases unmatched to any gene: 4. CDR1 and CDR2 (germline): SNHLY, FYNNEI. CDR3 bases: TGTGCCAGCAGTGAGCTAGCGGCCTCAGATACGCAGTATTTT. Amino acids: CASSELAASDTQYF.

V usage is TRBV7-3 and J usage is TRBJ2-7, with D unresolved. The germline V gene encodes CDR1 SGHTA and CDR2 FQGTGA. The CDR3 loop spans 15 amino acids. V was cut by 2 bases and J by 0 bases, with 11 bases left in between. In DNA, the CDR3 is TGTGCCAGCAGCTTATATAGTGGAAACTCCTACGAGCAGTACTTC. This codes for CASSLYSGNSYEQYF. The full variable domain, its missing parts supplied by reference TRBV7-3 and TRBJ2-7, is GAGVSQTPSNKVTEKGKYVELRCDPISGHTALYWYRQSLGQGPEFLIYFQGTGAADDSGLPNDRFFAVRPEGSVSTLKIQRTERGDSAVYLCASSLYSGNSYEQYFGPGTRLTVT.

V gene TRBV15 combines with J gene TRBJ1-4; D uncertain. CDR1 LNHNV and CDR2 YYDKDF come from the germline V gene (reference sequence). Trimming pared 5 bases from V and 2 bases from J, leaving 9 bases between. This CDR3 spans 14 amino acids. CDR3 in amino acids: CATSAGATNEKLFF. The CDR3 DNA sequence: TGTGCCACCAGCGCAGGCGCGACTAATGAAAAACTGTTTTTT.

CDR3 nucleotides: TGTGCCAGCAGCCAAGATAGGGGGTCAGAGACCCAGTACTTC. As protein: CASSQDRGSETQYF. The chain is built from TRBV14 and TRBJ2-5, with a possible D match to TRBD1 (6 bases). Germline V gives CDR1 SGHDN, CDR2 FVKESK. V was trimmed by 0 bases and J by 4 bases, leaving 9 bases between them. The CDR3 covers 14 residues.

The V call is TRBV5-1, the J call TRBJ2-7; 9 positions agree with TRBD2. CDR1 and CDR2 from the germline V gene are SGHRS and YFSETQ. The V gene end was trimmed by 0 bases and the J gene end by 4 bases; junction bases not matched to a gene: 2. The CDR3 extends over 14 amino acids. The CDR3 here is CASSLGLAEYEQYF. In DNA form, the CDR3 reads TGCGCCAGCAGCTTGGGACTAGCGGAGTACGAGCAGTACTTC.

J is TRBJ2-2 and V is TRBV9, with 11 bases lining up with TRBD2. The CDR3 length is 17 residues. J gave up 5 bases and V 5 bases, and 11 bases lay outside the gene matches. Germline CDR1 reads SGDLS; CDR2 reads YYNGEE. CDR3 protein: CASSLERLAGPTGELFF. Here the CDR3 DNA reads TGTGCCAGCAGTCTTGAGAGACTAGCGGGACCTACCGGGGAGCTGTTTTTT.

CDR3 DNA sequence: TGTGCCAGCAGCCCCGAAGTGGAGCAGTACTTC. Translated: CASSPEVEQYF. The V gene is TRBV7-9, the J gene TRBJ2-7; no clear D gene. The CDR3 has 11 amino acids. From germline, CDR1 is SEHNR and CDR2 FQNEAQ (reference sequence). V shed 5 bases and J shed 7 bases, with 9 bases lying between them.

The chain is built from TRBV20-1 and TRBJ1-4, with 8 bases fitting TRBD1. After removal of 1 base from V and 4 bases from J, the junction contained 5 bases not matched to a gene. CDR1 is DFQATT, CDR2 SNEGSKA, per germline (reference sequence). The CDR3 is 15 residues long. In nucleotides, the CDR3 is TGCAGTGCTAGAGGTCGACAGGGGAGTAATGAAAAACTGTTTTTT. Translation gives CSARGRQGSNEKLFF.

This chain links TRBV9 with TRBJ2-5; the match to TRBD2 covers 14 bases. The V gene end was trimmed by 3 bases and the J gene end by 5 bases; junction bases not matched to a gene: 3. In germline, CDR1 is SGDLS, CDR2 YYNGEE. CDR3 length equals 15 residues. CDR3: CASSGTSGGYETQYF. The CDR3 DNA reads TGTGCCAGCAGCGGGACTAGCGGGGGGTACGAGACCCAGTACTTC.

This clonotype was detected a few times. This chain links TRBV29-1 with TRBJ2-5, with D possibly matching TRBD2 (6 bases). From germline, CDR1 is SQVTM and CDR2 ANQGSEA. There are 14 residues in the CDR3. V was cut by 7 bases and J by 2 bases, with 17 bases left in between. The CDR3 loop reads CSARWEAGQETQYF. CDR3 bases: TGCAGCGCCCGATGGGAGGCAGGTCAAGAGACCCAGTACTTC. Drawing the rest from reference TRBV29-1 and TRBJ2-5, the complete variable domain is SAVISQKPSRDICQRGTSLTIQCQVDSQVTMMFWYRQQPGQSLTLIATANQGSEATYESGFVIDKFPISRPNLTFSTLTVSNMSPEDSSIYLCSARWEAGQETQYFGPGTRLLVL.

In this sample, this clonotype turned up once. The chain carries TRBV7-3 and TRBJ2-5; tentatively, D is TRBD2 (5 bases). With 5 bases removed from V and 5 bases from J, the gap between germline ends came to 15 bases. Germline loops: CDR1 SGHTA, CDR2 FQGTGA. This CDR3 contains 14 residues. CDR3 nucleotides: TGTGCCAGCAGCCGGACTGCAACCGGGGAGACCCAGTACTTC. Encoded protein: CASSRTATGETQYF.

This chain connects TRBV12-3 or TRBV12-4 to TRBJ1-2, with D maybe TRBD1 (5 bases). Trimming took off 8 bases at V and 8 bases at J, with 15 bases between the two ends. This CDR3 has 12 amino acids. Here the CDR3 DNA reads TGTGCCAGCGCACACCGGGGGGACGGCTACACCTTC. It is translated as CASAHRGDGYTF.

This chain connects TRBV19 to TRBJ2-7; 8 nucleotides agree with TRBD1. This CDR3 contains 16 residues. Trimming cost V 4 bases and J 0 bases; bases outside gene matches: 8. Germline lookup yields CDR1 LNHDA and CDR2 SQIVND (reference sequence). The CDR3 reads CASSRAGQESSYEQYF. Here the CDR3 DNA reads TGTGCCAGTAGTAGGGCGGGACAGGAAAGCTCCTACGAGCAGTACTTC.

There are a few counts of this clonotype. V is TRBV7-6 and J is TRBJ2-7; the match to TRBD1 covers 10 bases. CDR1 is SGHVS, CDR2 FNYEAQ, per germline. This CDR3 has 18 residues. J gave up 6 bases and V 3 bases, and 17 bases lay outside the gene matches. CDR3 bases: TGTGCCAGCAGCTTGGCACACCCCTCCGGGACAGGGGTGCCCGAGCAGTACTTC. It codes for CASSLAHPSGTGVPEQYF.

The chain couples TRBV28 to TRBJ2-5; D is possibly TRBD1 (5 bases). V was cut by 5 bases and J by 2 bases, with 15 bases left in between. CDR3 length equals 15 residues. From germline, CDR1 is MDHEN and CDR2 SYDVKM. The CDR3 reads CASSGYDSYQETQYF. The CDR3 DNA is TGTGCCAGCAGTGGGTACGACAGTTATCAAGAGACCCAGTACTTC.

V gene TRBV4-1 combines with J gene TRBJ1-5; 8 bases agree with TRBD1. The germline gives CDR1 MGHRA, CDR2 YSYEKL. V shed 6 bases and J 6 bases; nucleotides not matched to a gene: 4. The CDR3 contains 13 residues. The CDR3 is CASSRQGIQPQHF. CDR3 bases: TGCGCCAGCAGTAGACAGGGGATTCAGCCCCAGCATTTT.

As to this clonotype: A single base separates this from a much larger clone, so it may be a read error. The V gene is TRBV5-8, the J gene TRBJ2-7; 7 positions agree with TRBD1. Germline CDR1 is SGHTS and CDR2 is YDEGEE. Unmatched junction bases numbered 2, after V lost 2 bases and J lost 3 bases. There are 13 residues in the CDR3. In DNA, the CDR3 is TGTGCCAGCAGCTTCGCAGGGGGCTACGAGCAGTACTTC. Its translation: CASSFAGGYEQYF.

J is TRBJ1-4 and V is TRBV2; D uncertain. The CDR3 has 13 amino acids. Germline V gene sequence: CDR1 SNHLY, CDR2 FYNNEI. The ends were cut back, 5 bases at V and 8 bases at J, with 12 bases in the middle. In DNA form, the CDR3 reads TGTGCCAGCAGTCCCCGTCCTAGAGAAAAACTGTTTTTT. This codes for CASSPRPREKLFF.

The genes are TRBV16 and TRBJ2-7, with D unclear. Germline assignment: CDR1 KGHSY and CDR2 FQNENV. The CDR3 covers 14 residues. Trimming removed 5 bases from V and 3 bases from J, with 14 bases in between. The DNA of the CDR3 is TGTGCCAGCAGCGTAAGTAACAACATCTACGAGCAGTACTTC. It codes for CASSVSNNIYEQYF.

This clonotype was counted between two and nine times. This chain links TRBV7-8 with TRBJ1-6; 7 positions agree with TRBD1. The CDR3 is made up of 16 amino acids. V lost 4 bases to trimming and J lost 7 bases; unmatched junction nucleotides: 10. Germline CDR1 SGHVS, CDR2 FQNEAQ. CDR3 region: CASSSGQGVTNSPLHF. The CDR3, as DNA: TGTGCCAGCAGCTCGGGGCAGGGGGTTACCAATTCACCCCTCCACTTT.

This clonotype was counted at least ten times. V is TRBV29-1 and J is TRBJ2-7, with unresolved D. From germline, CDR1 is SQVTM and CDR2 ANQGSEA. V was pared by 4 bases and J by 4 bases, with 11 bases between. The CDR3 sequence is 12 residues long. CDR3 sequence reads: CSVGPEGYEQYF. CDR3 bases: TGCAGCGTTGGCCCAGAAGGGTACGAGCAGTACTTC.

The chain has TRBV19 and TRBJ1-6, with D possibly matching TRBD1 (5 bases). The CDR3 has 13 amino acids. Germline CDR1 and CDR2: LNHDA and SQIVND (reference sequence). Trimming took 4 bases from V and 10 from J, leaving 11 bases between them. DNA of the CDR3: TGTGCCAGTAGTACGGCCGAGGGGTCACCCCTCCACTTT. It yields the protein CASSTAEGSPLHF.

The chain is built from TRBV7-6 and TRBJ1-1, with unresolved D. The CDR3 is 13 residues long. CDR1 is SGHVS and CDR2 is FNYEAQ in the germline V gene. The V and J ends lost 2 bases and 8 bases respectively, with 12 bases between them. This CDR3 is CASSLTEGGEAFF. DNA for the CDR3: TGTGCCAGCAGCTTAACGGAGGGTGGCGAAGCTTTCTTT.

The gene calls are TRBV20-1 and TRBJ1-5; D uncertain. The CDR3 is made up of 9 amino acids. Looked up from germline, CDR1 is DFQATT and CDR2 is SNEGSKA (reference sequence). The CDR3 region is CRGPKPQHF. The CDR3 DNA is TGCAGGGGCCCAAAGCCCCAGCATTTT.

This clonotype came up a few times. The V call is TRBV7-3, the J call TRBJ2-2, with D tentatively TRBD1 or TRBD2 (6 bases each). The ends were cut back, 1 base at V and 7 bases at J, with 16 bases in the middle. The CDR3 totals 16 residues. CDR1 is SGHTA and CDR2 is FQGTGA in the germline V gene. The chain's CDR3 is CASSLIGGRVGGELFF. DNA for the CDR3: TGTGCCAGCAGCTTAATAGGGGGGCGCGTTGGCGGGGAGCTGTTTTTT.

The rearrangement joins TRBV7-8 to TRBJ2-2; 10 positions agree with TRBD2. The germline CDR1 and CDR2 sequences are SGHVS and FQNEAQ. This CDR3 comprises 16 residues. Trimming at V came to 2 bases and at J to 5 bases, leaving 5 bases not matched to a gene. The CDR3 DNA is TGTGCCAGCAGCTTAAGCCTAGCGGGAGTTACCGGGGAGCTGTTTTTT. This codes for CASSLSLAGVTGELFF.

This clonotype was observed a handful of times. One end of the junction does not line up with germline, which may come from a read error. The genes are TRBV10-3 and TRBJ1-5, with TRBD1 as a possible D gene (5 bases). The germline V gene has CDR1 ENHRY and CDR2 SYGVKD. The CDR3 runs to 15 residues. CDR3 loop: CASSPTAGTYQPQHF. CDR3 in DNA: TGTGCCAGCAGTCCCACAGCGGGGACTTATCAGCCCCAGCATTTT.

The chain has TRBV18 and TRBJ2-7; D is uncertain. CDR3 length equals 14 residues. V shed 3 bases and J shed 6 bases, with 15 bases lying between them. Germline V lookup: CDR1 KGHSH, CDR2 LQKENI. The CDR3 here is CASSPSTGVGEQYF. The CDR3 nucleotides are TGTGCCAGCTCACCGTCGACCGGAGTAGGCGAGCAGTACTTC. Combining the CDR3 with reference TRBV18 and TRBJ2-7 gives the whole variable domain NAGVMQNPRHLVRRRGQEARLRCSPMKGHSHVYWYRQLPEEGLKFMVYLQKENIIDESGMPKERFSAEFPKEGPSILRIQQVVRGDSAAYFCASSPSTGVGEQYFGPGTRLTVT.

CDR3 DNA sequence: TGTGCCAGCTCGCCGGGACAGGATGAAAAACTGTTTTTT. Translating gives CASSPGQDEKLFF. The V gene is TRBV18, the J gene TRBJ1-4; 8 bases map to TRBD1. This CDR3 spans 13 amino acids. V shed 6 bases and J 6 bases; nucleotides not matched to a gene: 3. Germline assignment: CDR1 KGHSH and CDR2 LQKENI.

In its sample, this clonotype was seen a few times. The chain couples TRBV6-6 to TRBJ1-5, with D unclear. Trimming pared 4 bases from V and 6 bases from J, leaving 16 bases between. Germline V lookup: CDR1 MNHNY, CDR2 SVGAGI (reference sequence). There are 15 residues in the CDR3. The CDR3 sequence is CASSSLGVRSQPQHF. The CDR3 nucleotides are TGTGCCAGCAGTTCCCTCGGGGTAAGGAGTCAGCCCCAGCATTTT.